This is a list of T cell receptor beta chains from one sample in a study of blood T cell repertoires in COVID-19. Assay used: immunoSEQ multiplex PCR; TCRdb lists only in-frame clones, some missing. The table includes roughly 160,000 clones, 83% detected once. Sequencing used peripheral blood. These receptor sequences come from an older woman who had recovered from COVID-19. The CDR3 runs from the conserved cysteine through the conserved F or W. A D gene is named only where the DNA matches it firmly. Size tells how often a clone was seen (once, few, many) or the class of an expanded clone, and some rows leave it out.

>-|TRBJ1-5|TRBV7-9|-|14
TGTGCCAGCAGCTTATTGGGTACGGGGCAGCCCCAGCATTTT
CASSLLGTGQPQHF
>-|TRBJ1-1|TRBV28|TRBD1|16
TGTGCCAGCAGTCCCGGGACAGGGGTTTACGGCACTGAAGCTTTCTTT
CASSPGTGVYGTEAFF
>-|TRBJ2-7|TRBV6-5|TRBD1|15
TGTGCCAGCAGTGACTCCGGGACAGGGGCCTACGAGCAGTACTTC
CASSDSGTGAYEQYF
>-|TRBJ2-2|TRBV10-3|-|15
TGTGCCATCAGTGACAGGGTGGCCGCGGCCGGGGAGCTGTTTTTT
CAISDRVAAAGELFF
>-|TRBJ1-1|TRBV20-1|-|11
TGCAGTGCTAGAGATCGGACACAAGCTTTCTTT
CSARDRTQAFF
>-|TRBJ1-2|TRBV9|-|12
TGTGCCCCCCGTGGGCAGGGGAATGGCTACACCTTC
CAPRGQGNGYTF
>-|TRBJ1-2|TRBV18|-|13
TGTGCCAGCTCACTCGGACAAATCTATGGCTACACCTTC
CASSLGQIYGYTF
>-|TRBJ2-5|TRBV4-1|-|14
TGCGCCAGCAGCCCCCCAGCGTTAGAAGAGACCCAGTACTTC
CASSPPALEETQYF
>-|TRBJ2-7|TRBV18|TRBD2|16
TGTGCCAGCTCTTCCGGCCCGGGGACTAGCGGATACGAGCAGTACTTC
CASSSGPGTSGYEQYF
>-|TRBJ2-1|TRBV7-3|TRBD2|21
TGTGCCAGCAGCCCCAGGGTAGCGGGGGGTACTTATATCAGCTCCTACAATGAGCAGTTCTTC
CASSPRVAGGTYISSYNEQFF
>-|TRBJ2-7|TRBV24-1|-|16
TGTGCCACCAGTGCTCTGGGGGCCGGGTCCCAGTACGAGCAGTACTTC
CATSALGAGSQYEQYF
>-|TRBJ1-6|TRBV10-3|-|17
TGTGCCATCAGTGGAGAACCGGGATCCCGGGGGAATTCACCCCTCCACTTT
CAISGEPGSRGNSPLHF
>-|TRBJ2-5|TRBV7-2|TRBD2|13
TGTGCCAGCAGTAGGGGAGGGGCGGAGACCCAGTACTTC
CASSRGGAETQYF
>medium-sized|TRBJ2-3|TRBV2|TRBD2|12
TGTACCACTCAAGGGGCGGGGGGTACGCAGTATTTT
CTTQGAGGTQYF